This TCR beta chain originates from a study of T cell responses to AZD1222 COVID-19 vaccine. General study results and limits: Seropositive status at baseline applied to only a handful of AZD1222 recipients. Donors were chiefly white British, with a greater number of females, and clonal diversity was perhaps underestimated. The study sampled repertoires only after the peak T cell response. The study found Spike-specific TCR breadth and depth rose after two AZD1222 doses.

Of note for this clone: Its matching antigen is unknown.

The protocol was immunoSEQ multiplex PCR, while the TCRdb copy is restricted to in-frame clones and leaves out a portion. The table has 160,000 or so clones, 90% seen once. Trimming removed 4 bases at V and 5 bases at J, with 24 bases between. The CDR3 has 17 residues. Germline V CDR1 and CDR2: MDHEN, SYDVKM. The sequence derives from an adult who received the MenACWY meningococcal vaccine as a control. This material consisted of peripheral blood, taken 28 days after the second dose of the MenACWY control vaccine. The rearrangement links TRBV28 to TRBJ2-7, with D hard to call. CDR3 bases: TGTGCCAGCAGTTCGCCCATGACCAGTAGTGACTTAGACGAGCAGTACTTC. This gives the protein CASSSPMTSSDLDEQYF.